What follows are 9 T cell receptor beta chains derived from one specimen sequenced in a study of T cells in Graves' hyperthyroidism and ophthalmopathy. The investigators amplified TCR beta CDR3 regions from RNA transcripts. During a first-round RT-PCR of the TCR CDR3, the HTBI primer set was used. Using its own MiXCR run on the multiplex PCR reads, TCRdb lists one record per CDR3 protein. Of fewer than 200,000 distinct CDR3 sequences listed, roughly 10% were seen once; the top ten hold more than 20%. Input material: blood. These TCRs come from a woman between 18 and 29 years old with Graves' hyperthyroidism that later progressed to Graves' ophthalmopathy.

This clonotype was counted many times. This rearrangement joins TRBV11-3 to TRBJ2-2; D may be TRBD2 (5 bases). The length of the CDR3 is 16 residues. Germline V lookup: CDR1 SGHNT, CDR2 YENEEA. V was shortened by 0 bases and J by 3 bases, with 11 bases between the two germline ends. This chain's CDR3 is CASSLDQGGYTGELFF. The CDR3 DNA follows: TGTGCCAGCAGCTTAGATCAAGGCGGGTACACCGGGGAGCTGTTTTTT.

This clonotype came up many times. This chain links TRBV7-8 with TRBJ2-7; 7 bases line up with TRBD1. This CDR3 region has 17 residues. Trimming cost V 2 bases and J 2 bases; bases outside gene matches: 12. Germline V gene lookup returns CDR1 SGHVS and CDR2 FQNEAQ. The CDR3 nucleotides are TGTGCCAGCAGCTTACTAGAGGGACAGTCCCAAGCCTACGAGCAGTACTTC. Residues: CASSLLEGQSQAYEQYF.

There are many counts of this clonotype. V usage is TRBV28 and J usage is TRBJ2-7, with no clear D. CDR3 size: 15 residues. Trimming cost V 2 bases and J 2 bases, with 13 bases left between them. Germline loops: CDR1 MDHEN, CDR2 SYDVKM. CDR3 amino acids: CASSLRSVRTYEQYF. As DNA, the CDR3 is TGTGCCAGCAGTTTAAGGTCAGTGAGAACCTACGAGCAGTACTTC.

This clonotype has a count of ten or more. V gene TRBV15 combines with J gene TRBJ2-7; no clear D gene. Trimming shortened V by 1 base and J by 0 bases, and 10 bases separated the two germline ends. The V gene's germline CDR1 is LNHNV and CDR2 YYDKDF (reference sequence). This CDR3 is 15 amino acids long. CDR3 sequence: CATSRARFSSYEQYF. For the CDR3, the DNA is TGTGCCACCAGCAGAGCCAGGTTTAGCTCCTACGAGCAGTACTTC.

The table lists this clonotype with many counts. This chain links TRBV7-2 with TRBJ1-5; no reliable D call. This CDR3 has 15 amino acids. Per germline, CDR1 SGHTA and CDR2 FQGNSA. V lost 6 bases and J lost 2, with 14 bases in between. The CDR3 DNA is TGTGCCAGCAGTCCAACAGTCCAGGGCAATCAGCCCCAGCATTTT. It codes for CASSPTVQGNQPQHF. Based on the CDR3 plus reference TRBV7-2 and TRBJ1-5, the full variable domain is GAGVSQSPSNKVTEKGKDVELRCDPISGHTALYWYRQSLGQGLEFLIYFQGNSAPDKSGLPSDRFSAERTGGSVSTLTIQRTQQEDSAVYLCASSPTVQGNQPQHFGDGTRLSIL.

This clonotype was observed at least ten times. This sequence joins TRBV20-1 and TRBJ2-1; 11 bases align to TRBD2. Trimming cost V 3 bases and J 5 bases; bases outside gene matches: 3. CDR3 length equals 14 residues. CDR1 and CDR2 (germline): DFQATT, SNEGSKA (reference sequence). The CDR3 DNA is TGCAGTGCTAGCACTAGCGGGAGAAACAATGAGCAGTTCTTC. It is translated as CSASTSGRNNEQFF.

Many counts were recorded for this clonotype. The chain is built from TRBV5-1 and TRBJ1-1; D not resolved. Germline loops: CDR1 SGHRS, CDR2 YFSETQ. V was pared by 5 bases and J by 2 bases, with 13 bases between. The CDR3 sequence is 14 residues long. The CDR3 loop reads CASSRENSNTEAFF. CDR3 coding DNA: TGCGCCAGCAGTCGAGAGAACAGTAACACTGAAGCTTTCTTT.

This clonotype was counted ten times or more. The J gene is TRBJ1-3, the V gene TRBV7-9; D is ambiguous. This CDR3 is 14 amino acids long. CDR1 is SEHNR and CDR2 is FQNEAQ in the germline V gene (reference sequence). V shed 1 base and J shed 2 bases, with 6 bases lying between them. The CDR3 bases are TGTGCCAGCAGCTTAGGAGGGCCTGGAAACACCATATATTTT. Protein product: CASSLGGPGNTIYF.

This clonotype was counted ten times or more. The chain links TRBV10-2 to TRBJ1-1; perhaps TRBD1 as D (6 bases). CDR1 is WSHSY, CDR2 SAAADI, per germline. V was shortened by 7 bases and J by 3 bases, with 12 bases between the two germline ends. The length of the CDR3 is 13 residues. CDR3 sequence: CASIRGPDTEAFF. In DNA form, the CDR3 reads TGCGCCAGCATCAGGGGCCCCGACACTGAAGCTTTCTTT.